This T cell receptor beta chain emerged from a study of vaccination effects on CD4 cells after COVID-19. Background on the study: In the ViraFEST assay, antigen-specific CD4+ clonotypes were identified by expansion after peptide-pool stimulation.

Points on this clone: The antigen remains unidentified.

Study-level findings and limits: There were few convalescent patients in the study and no early post-infection timepoints. Long after vaccination, the clones induced by infection and by vaccine shrank markedly in size.

The assay was immunoSEQ multiplex PCR, and TCRdb's table has in-frame clones only and misses some. The sample holds fewer than 85,000 clones, about 67% seen once. CD4+ T cells were isolated after around 9 days of culture. Participants received two doses of either the BNT162b2 or mRNA-1273 vaccine. The input for sequencing was CD4+ T cells from PBMCs cultured without peptide, taken after COVID-19 vaccination. This TCR was sampled from a human donor who received a COVID-19 vaccine.

The CDR3 sequence is CASSSRLAGTQETQYF. CDR3 DNA sequence: TGCGCCAGCAGCTCCCGACTAGCGGGGACTCAAGAGACCCAGTACTTC. The rearrangement links TRBV5-1 to TRBJ2-5; 11 bases align to TRBD2. The CDR3 length is 16 residues. V shed 3 bases and J 2 bases; nucleotides not matched to a gene: 6. Germline lookup yields CDR1 SGHRS and CDR2 YFSETQ.